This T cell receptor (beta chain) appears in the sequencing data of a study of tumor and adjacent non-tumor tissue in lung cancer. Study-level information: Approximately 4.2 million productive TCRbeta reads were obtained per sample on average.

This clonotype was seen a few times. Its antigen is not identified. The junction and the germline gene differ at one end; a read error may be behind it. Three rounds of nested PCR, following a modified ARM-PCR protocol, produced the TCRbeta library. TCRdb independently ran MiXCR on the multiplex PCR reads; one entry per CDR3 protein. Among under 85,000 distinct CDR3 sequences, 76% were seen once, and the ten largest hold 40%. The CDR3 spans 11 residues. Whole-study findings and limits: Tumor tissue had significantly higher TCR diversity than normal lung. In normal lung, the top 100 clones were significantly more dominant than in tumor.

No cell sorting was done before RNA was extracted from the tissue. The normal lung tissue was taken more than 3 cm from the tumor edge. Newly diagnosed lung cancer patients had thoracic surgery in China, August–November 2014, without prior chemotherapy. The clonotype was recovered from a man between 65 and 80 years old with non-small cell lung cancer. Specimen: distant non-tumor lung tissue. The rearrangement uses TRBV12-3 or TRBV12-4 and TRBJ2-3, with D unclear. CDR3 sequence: CASSIKDMQYF. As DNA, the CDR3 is TGTGCAAGCAGTATTAAAGATATGCAGTATTTT.